A single sample gave rise to the 3 T cell receptor beta chains below, sequenced in a study of T cell repertoires in cytomegalovirus infection. These receptors have no known antigen. TCRdb processed the reads anew with MiXCR; each CDR3 protein has one entry. The table shows roughly 990,000 distinct CDR3 sequences, with 30% to 40% occurring only once. Sequenced material: cultured CD8+ T cells from PBMCs, taken from culture after CMV antigen stimulation. Source of these receptors: a human donor in good health (CMV status not recorded). Some clones in this sample may be carry-over from other donors' samples.

Regarding this clonotype: An end of the junction differs from the germline gene, which may be a read error. The chain employs TRBV27 and TRBJ2-7; D not resolved. The V gene's germline CDR1 is MNHEY and CDR2 SMNVEV (reference sequence). CDR3 length: 14 amino acids. The CDR3 bases are TGTGCCAGCAGTCTATCGGCACAGCCCTACGAGCAGTACTTC. It yields the protein CASSLSAQPYEQYF.

This chain links TRBV7-9 with TRBJ2-3, with a possible D match to TRBD2 (6 bases). The ends were cut back, 1 base at V and 6 bases at J, with 23 bases in the middle. The CDR3 runs 18 residues. Germline CDR1 SEHNR, CDR2 FQNEAQ (reference sequence). CDR3 loop: CASSLGSNGGMGFDTQYF. The CDR3 DNA sequence: TGTGCCAGCAGCTTAGGGTCCAACGGCGGGATGGGGTTCGATACGCAGTATTTT. Combining the CDR3 with reference TRBV7-9 and TRBJ2-3 gives the whole variable domain DTGVSQNPRHKITKRGQNVTFRCDPISEHNRLYWYRQTLGQGPEFLTYFQNEAQLEKSRLLSDRFSAERPKGSFSTLEIQRTEQGDSAMYLCASSLGSNGGMGFDTQYFGPGTRLTVL.

This clonotype has more than one count but fewer than ten. The chain is built from TRBV15 and TRBJ1-2; D gene uncertain. The CDR3 spans 14 residues. V was clipped by 5 bases and J by 2 bases, with 12 bases between them. The germline CDR1 and CDR2 sequences are LNHNV and YYDKDF (reference sequence). DNA of the CDR3: TGTGCCACCAGCGATCCGGGTTTCAACTATGGCTACACCTTC. It yields the protein CATSDPGFNYGYTF.